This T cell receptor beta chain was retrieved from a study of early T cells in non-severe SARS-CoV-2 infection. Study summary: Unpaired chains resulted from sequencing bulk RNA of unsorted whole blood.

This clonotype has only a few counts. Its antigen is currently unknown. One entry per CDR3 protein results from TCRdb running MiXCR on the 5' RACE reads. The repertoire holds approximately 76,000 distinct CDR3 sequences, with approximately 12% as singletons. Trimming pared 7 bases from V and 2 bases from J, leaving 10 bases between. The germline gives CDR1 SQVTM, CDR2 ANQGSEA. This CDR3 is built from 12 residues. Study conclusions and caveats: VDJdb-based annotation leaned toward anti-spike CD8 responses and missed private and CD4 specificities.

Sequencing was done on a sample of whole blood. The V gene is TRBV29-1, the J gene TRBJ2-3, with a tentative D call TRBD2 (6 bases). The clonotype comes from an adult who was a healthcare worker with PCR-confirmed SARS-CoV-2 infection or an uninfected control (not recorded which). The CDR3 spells CSAGTDTDTQYF. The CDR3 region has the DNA TGCAGCGCTGGGACTGACACAGATACGCAGTATTTT.